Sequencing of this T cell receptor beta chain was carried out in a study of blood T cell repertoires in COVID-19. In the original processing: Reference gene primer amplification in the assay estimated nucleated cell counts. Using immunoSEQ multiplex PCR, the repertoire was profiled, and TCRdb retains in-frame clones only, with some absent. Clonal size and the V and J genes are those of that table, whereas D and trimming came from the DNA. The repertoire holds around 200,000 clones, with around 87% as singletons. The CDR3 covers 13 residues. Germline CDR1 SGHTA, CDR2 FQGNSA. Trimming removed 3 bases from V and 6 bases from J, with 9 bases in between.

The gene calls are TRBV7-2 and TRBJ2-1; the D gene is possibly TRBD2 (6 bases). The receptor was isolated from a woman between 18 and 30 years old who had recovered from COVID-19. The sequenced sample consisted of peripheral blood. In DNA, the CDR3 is TGTGCCAGCAGCTTGTTCGGGGGCAATGAGCAGTTCTTC. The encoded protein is CASSLFGGNEQFF.